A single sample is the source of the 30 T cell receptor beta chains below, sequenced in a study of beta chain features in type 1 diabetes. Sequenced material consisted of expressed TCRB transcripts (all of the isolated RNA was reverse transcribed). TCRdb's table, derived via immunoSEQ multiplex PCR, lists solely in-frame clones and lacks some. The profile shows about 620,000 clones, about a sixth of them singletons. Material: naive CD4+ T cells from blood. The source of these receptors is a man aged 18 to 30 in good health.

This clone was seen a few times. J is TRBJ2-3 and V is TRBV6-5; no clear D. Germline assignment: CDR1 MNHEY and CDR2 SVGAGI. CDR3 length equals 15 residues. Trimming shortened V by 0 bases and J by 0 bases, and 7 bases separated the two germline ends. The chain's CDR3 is CASSYSPTSTDTQYF. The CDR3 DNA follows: TGTGCCAGCAGTTACTCGCCAACTAGCACAGATACGCAGTATTTT.

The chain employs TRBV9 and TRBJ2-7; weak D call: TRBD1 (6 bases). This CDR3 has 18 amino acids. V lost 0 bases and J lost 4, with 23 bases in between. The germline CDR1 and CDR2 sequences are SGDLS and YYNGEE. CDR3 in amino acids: CASSVEGTGWAQTYEQYF. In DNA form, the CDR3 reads TGTGCCAGCAGCGTAGAAGGTACAGGGTGGGCCCAGACATACGAGCAGTACTTC. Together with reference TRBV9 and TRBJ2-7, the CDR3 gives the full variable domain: DSGVTQTPKHLITATGQRVTLRCSPRSGDLSVYWYQQSLDQGLQFLIQYYNGEERAKGNILERFSAQQFPDLHSELNLSSLELGDSALYFCASSVEGTGWAQTYEQYFGPGTRLTVT.

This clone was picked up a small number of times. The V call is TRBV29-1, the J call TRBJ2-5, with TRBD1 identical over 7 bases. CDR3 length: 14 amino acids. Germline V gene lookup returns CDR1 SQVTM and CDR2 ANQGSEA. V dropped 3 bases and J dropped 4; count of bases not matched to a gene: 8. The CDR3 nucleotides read TGCAGCGTTGATCGGCAGGGGGTGAGAGAGACCCAGTACTTC. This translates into CSVDRQGVRETQYF.

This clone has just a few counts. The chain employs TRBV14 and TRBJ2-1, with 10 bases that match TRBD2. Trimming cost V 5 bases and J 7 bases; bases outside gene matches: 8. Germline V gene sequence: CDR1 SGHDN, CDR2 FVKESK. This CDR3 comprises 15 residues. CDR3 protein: CASSTGLAVLNEQFF. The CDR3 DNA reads TGTGCCAGCAGCACCGGACTAGCGGTGCTGAATGAGCAGTTCTTC.

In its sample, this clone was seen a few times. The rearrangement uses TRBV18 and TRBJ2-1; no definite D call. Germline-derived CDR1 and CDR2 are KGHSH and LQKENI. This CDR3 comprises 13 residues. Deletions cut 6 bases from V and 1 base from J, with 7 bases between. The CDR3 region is CASSPMSYNEQFF. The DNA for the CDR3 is TGTGCCAGCTCCCCAATGTCCTACAATGAGCAGTTCTTC.

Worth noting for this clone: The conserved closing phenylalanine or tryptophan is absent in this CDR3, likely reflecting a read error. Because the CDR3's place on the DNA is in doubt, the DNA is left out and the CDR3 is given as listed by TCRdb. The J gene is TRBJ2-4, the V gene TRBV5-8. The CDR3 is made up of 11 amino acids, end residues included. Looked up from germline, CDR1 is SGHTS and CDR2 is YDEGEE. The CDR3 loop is CASSLDNPVLI.

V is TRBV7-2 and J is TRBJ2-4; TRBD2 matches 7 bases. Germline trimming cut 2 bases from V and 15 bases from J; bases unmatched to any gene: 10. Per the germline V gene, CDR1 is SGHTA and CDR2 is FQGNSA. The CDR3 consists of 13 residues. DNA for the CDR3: TGTGCCAGCAGCTTATGGGAAGGGCGGGAGTGGTACTTC. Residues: CASSLWEGREWYF.

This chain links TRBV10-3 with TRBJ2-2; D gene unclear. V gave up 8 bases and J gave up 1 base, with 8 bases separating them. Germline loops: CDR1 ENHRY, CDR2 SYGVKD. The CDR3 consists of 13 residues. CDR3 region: CAIRAENTGELFF. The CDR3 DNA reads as TGTGCCATCCGGGCGGAGAACACCGGGGAGCTGTTTTTT.

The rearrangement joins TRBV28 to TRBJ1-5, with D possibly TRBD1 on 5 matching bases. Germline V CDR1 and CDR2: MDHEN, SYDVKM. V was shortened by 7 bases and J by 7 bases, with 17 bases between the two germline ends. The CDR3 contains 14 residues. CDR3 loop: CASTLEGTRQPQHF. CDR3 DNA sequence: TGTGCCAGCACCCTGGAGGGGACGAGGCAGCCCCAGCATTTT.

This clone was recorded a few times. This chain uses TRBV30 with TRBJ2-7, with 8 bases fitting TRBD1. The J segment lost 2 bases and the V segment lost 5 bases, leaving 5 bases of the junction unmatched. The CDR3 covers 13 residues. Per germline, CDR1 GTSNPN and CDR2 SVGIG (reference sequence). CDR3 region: CAWGQGLTYEQYF. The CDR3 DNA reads TGTGCCTGGGGACAGGGACTTACCTACGAGCAGTACTTC.

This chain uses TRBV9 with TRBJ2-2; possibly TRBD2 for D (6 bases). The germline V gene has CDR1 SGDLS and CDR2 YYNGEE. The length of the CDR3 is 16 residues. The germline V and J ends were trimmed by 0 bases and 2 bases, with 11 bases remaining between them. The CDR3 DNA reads TGTGCCAGCAGCGTAGTGGCGGGAATTAACACCGGGGAGCTGTTTTTT. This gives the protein CASSVVAGINTGELFF.

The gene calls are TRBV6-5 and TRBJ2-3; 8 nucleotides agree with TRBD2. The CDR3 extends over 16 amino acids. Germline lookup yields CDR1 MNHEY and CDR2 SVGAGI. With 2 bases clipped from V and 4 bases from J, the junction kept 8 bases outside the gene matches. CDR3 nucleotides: TGTGCCAGCAGTTACGCGGCGGGGGGTATGGCAGATACGCAGTATTTT. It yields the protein CASSYAAGGMADTQYF.

The CDR3 nucleotides are TGTGCCAGCAGCTTAGTTCGGAGCTCTGGAAACACCATATATTTT. This codes for CASSLVRSSGNTIYF. The J gene is TRBJ1-3, the V gene TRBV7-9; D is uncertain. V was pared by 1 base and J by 0 bases, with 7 bases between. CDR3 size: 15 residues. Germline V gene lookup returns CDR1 SEHNR and CDR2 FQNEAQ (reference sequence).

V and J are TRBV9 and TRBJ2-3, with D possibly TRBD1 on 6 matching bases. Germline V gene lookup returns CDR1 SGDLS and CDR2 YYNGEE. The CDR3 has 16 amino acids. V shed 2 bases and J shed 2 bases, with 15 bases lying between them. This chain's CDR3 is CASSVGTGFSTDTQYF. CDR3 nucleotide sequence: TGTGCCAGCAGCGTCGGAACAGGGTTCTCCACAGATACGCAGTATTTT.

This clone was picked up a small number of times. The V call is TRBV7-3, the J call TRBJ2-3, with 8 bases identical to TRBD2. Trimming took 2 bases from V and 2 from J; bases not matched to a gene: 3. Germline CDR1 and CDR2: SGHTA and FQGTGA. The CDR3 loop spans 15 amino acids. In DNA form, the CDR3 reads TGTGCCAGCAGCTTAGGACTAGCACACACAGATACGCAGTATTTT. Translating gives CASSLGLAHTDTQYF.

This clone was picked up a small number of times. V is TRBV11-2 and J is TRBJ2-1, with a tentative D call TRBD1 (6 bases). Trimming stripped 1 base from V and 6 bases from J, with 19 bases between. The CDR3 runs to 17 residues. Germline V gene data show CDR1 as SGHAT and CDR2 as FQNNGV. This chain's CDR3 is CASSLGSRALGANEQFF. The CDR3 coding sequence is TGTGCCAGCAGCTTAGGGTCTCGGGCCCTGGGGGCCAATGAGCAGTTCTTC.

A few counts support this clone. Here the CDR3 reads CASSVNRGQNSPLHF. The CDR3 nucleotides read TGTGCCAGCAGTGTTAACAGGGGTCAGAATTCACCCCTCCACTTT. This chain uses TRBV25-1 with TRBJ1-6, with 7 bases aligning to TRBD1. Germline V gene sequence: CDR1 MGHDK, CDR2 SYGVNS. The CDR3 is made up of 15 amino acids. V was pared by 4 bases and J by 7 bases, with 7 bases of the junction left unmatched.

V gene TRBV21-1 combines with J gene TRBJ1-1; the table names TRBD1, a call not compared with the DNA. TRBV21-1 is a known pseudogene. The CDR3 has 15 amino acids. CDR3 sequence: CASSTKTGVYTEAFF. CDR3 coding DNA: TGTGCCAGCAGCACGAAGACAGGGGTGTACACTGAAGCTTTCTTT.

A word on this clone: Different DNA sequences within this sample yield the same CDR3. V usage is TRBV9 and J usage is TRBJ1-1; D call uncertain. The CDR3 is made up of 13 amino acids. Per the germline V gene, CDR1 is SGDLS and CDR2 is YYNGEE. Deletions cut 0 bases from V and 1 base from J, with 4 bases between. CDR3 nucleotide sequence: TGTGCCAGCAGCGTAGCCACGAACACTGAAGCTTTCTTT. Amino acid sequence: CASSVATNTEAFF.

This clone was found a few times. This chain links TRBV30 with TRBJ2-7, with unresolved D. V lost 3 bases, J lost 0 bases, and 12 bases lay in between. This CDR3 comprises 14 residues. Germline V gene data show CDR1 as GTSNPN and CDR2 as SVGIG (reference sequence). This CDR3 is CAWRGDRSSYEQYF. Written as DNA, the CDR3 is TGTGCCTGGAGGGGCGACCGGAGCTCCTACGAGCAGTACTTC.

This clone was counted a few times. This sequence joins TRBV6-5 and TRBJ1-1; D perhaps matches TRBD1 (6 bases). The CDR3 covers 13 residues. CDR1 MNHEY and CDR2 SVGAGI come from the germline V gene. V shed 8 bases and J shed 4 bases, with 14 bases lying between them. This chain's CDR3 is CASLRGGSTEAFF. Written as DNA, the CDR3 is TGTGCCAGCCTTCGTGGGGGCTCCACTGAAGCTTTCTTT.

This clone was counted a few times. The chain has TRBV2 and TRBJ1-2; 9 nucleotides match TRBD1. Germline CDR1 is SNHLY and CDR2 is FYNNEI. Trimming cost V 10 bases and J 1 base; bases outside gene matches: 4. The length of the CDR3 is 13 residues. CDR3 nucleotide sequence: TGTGCCACTCGGGACAGGGATAACTATGGCTACACCTTC. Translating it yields CATRDRDNYGYTF. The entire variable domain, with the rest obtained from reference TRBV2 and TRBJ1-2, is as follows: EPEVTQTPSHQVTQMGQEVILRCVPISNHLYFYWYRQILGQKVEFLVSFYNNEISEKSEIFDDQFSVERPDGSNFTLKIRSTKLEDSAMYFCATRDRDNYGYTFGSGTRLTVV.

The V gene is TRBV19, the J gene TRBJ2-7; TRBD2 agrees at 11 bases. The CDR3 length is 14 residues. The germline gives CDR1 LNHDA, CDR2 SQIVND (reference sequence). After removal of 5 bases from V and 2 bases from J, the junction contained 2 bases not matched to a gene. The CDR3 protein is CASSLAGGTYEQYF. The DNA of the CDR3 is TGTGCCAGTAGTTTAGCGGGAGGGACCTACGAGCAGTACTTC.

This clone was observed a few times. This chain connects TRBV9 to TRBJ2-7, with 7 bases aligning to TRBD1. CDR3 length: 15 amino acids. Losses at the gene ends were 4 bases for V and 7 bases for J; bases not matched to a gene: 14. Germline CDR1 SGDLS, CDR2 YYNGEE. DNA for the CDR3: TGTGCCAGCAGCCTCGGGACAGAGTATGGTATGGAGCAGTACTTC. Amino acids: CASSLGTEYGMEQYF.

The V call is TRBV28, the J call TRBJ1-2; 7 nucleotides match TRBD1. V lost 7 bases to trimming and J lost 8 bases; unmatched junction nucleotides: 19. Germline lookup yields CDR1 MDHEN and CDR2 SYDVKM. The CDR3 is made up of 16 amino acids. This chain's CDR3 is CASKLTQGQVGWGYTF. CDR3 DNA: TGTGCCAGCAAATTGACGCAAGGACAGGTCGGCTGGGGCTACACCTTC.

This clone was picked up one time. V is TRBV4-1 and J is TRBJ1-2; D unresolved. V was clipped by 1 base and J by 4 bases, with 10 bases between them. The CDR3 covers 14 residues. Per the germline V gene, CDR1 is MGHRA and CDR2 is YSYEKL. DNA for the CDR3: TGCGCCAGCAGCCAAGGGACCGCAGGCTATGGCTACACCTTC. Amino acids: CASSQGTAGYGYTF.

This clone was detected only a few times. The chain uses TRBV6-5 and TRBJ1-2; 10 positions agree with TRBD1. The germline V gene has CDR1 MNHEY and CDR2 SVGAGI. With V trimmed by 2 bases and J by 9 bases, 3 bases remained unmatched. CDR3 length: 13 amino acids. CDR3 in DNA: TGTGCCAGCAGTTACAGGGGACAGGGGAGCTACACCTTC. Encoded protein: CASSYRGQGSYTF.

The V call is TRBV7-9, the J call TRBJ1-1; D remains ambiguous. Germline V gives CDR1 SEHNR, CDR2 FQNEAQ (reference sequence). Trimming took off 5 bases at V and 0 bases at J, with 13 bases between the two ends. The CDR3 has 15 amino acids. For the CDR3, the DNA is TGTGCCAGCAGCCCCCAAGGAATCATGAACACTGAAGCTTTCTTT. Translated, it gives CASSPQGIMNTEAFF.

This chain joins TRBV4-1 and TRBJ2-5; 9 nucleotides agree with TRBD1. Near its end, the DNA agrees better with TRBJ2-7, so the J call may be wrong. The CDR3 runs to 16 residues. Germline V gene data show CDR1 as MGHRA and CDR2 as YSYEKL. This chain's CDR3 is CASSQTGQGSVYEQYF. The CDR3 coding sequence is TGCGCCAGCAGTCAAACGGGACAGGGCAGCGTCTACGAGCAGTACTTC.

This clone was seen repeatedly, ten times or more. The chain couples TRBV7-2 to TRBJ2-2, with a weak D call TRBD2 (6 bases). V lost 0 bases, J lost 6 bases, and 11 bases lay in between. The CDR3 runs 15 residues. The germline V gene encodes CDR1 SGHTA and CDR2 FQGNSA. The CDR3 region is CASSLAPLAPGELFF. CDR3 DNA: TGTGCCAGCAGCTTAGCGCCACTAGCCCCCGGGGAGCTGTTTTTT.